This T cell receptor beta chain was sequenced during a study of shared clonotypes between healthy human individuals. General study points: Generation probability values for non-shared clonotypes were lower than those for clonotypes shared by all four donors. Richness estimates generally favored naive over memory subsets. The donor pool, a small one, limited the genetic and exposure-history diversity represented.

Here immunoSEQ multiplex PCR was the method, and the copy in TCRdb shows in-frame clones only, minus some. This table has 980,000 or so clones, more than 75% appearing once. This clone was picked up one time. What it binds is unknown. Germline assignment: CDR1 SGHRS and CDR2 YFSETQ. The trim removed 3 bases at V and 0 bases at J, leaving 6 bases unmatched. The CDR3 contains 16 residues. The source is a man aged 18 to 29 in good health. This chain links TRBV5-1 with TRBJ2-1; TRBD2 agrees at 7 bases. Source material: memory CD4+ T cells sorted from blood. Subset in this sample: CD45RA-negative fraction. The CDR3 sequence is CASSSGGGSSYNEQFF. The CDR3 region has the DNA TGCGCCAGCAGCTCCGGTGGCGGGAGCTCCTACAATGAGCAGTTCTTC.